This T cell receptor (beta chain) was found in a study of OX40 agonist ivuxolimab in advanced cancers. Study overall: With ivuxolimab, an agonistic anti-OX40 (CD134) antibody, patients were treated.

Study-wide points: The authors also found low normalized T-cell clonal expansion in some nonresponders.

The table came from immunoSEQ multiplex PCR; TCRdb's copy has only in-frame clones and leaves some out. The table shows about 90,000 clones, with around 89% occurring only once. This CDR3 has 15 residues. V lost 0 bases and J 4 bases, leaving 12 bases between the germline ends. Germline V lookup: CDR1 SGHDN, CDR2 FVKESK. This clone was seen once. Its antigen is as yet unknown. This clonotype was sampled from an adult with an advanced solid tumor such as melanoma, head and neck, liver or kidney cancer. The sample in question was CD4+ or CD8+ T cells sorted from blood, obtained in a trial of the OX40 agonist ivuxolimab. The chain recombines TRBV14 with TRBJ1-1, with no clear D. CDR3 sequence (DNA): TGTGCCAGCAGCCAAGAAAACAGAGGAGGCACTGAAGCTTTCTTT. Translation: CASSQENRGGTEAFF.